Presented here are 6 T cell receptor beta chains from one specimen sequenced in a study of T cell responses to AZD1222 COVID-19 vaccine. Generated by immunoSEQ multiplex PCR, the TCRdb table keeps only in-frame clones and is missing some. Among approximately 120,000 clones listed, 80% to 90% were seen once. This material consisted of peripheral blood, taken 28 days after the second AZD1222 dose. The receptors come from an adult who received the AZD1222 COVID-19 vaccine.

The chain couples TRBV29-1 to TRBJ2-1, with 10 bases identical to TRBD2. Trimming took 4 bases from V and 9 from J; bases not matched to a gene: 9. The CDR3 runs 14 residues. Germline CDR1 is SQVTM and CDR2 is ANQGSEA. The CDR3 here is CSVASSGSRVEQFF. DNA for the CDR3: TGCAGCGTTGCTTCTAGCGGGAGTCGTGTTGAGCAGTTCTTC.

The rearrangement links TRBV18 to TRBJ2-1; possibly TRBD1 or TRBD2 for D (5 bases each). The V and J ends lost 1 base and 0 bases respectively, with 16 bases between them. Germline CDR1 reads KGHSH; CDR2 reads LQKENI. The CDR3 runs to 18 residues. CDR3 nucleotide sequence: TGTGCCAGCTCACCACAATACCCGGGGCTCGTCTCCTACAATGAGCAGTTCTTC. It yields the protein CASSPQYPGLVSYNEQFF. Looking up the rest from reference TRBV18 and TRBJ2-1 gives the full variable domain: NAGVMQNPRHLVRRRGQEARLRCSPMKGHSHVYWYRQLPEEGLKFMVYLQKENIIDESGMPKERFSAEFPKEGPSILRIQQVVRGDSAAYFCASSPQYPGLVSYNEQFFGPGTRLTVL.

V usage is TRBV28 and J usage is TRBJ1-1; D ambiguous. The CDR3 extends over 13 amino acids. Germline V gene lookup returns CDR1 MDHEN and CDR2 SYDVKM. With 6 bases removed from V and 5 bases from J, the gap between germline ends came to 13 bases. This chain's CDR3 is CASSIIGRTEAFF. The CDR3 DNA is TGTGCCAGCAGCATTATTGGCAGGACTGAAGCTTTCTTT.

The V gene is TRBV4-2, the J gene TRBJ1-6, with D unclear. Germline values: CDR1 LGHNA, CDR2 YNFKEQ. V was cut by 6 bases and J by 8 bases, with 11 bases left in between. The CDR3 spans 13 residues. Here the CDR3 reads CASSPPLDSPLHF. In nucleotides, the CDR3 is TGTGCCAGCAGTCCCCCTTTGGATTCACCCCTCCACTTT.

The V gene is TRBV7-8, the J gene TRBJ1-6; perhaps TRBD1 as D (5 bases). With 1 base removed from V and 10 bases from J, the gap between germline ends came to 17 bases. The CDR3 consists of 16 residues. From germline, CDR1 is SGHVS and CDR2 FQNEAQ. CDR3 sequence: CASSLGGGQGLSPLHF. The CDR3 nucleotides are TGTGCCAGCAGCTTAGGGGGAGGGCAGGGTCTCTCACCCCTCCACTTT. The full variable domain, completed using reference TRBV7-8 and TRBJ1-6, is GAGVSQSPRYKVAKRGQDVALRCDPISGHVSLFWYQQALGQGPEFLTYFQNEAQLDKSGLPSDRFFAERPEGSVSTLKIQRTQQEDSAVYLCASSLGGGQGLSPLHFGNGTRLTVT.

The rearrangement links TRBV7-8 to TRBJ1-2; 10 positions match TRBD1. The CDR3 is 15 amino acids. Looked up from germline, CDR1 is SGHVS and CDR2 is FQNEAQ. V shed 5 bases and J 4 bases; nucleotides not matched to a gene: 7. CDR3 amino acids: CASSREGQGIYGYTF. As DNA, the CDR3 is TGTGCCAGCAGCAGGGAGGGACAGGGGATCTATGGCTACACCTTC.